This T cell receptor beta chain was recorded in a study of regulatory T cells in long-lasting Graves disease. Study context: Persistent Graves' disease required over 5 years of antithyroid drugs and positive TSH receptor antibodies.

This clonotype has at least ten counts. What it binds is not known. The CDR3 extends over 14 amino acids. V lost 2 bases, J lost 3 bases, and 11 bases lay in between. From germline, CDR1 is SGHTA and CDR2 FQGNSA. Sample time point: persistent/refractory GD, antithyroid drugs over 5 years with positive TRAb. RNA isolated from PBMCs was used to make the TCR library. Relying on iRepertoire HTBI primers and Arm-PCR of CDR3 regions, the team built TCR beta libraries. TCRdb analysed the multiplex PCR reads with MiXCR anew, one entry per CDR3 protein. The table lists 350,000 to 500,000 distinct CDR3 sequences, roughly a fifth of them singletons. Study-level findings and limits: Persistent disease preferred TRBV28, TRBJ1-2 and TRBJ2-5; new disease, TRBV20-1 and TRBJ2-1.

The rearrangement uses TRBV7-2 and TRBJ2-7, with no clear D. The specimen was peripheral blood mononuclear cells (PBMCs), collected when the disease was refractory, from a patient treated with antithyroid drugs. This receptor was identified in a female donor with Graves disease. CDR3 sequence reads: CASSLSSGLYEQYF. CDR3 nucleotide sequence: TGTGCCAGCAGCTTATCATCAGGTCTCTACGAGCAGTACTTC. The full variable domain, completed using reference TRBV7-2 and TRBJ2-7, is GAGVSQSPSNKVTEKGKDVELRCDPISGHTALYWYRQSLGQGLEFLIYFQGNSAPDKSGLPSDRFSAERTGGSVSTLTIQRTQQEDSAVYLCASSLSSGLYEQYFGPGTRLTVT.